Below, 14 T cell receptor beta chains from the same sample are listed, as sequenced in a study of cytomegalovirus exposure and HLA in healthy donors. The PCR used 60 Vbeta and 13 Jbeta primers. Profiled with immunoSEQ multiplex PCR; TCRdb holds only in-frame clones, not every one. This sample lists some 120,000 clones; its ten largest clones have about 3.8%. The sample taken for sequencing was PBMCs. Source of these receptors: a man in his thirties or forties in good health and CMV-seronegative.

V gene TRBV18 combines with J gene TRBJ1-2; unclear D gene. V was clipped by 8 bases and J by 2 bases, with 9 bases between them. The CDR3 is made up of 12 amino acids. Germline CDR1 and CDR2: KGHSH and LQKENI. CDR3 region: CASRDTNYGYTF. The CDR3 coding sequence is TGTGCCAGCCGCGACACCAACTATGGCTACACCTTC.

J is TRBJ1-1 and V is TRBV6-1; 8 bases align to TRBD1. Trimming at V came to 2 bases and at J to 1 base, leaving 6 bases not matched to a gene. There are 16 residues in the CDR3. Germline CDR1 is MNHNS and CDR2 is SASEGT. CDR3 sequence reads: CASSEIRTGRNTEAFF. CDR3 bases: TGTGCCAGCAGTGAAATTAGGACAGGGAGGAACACTGAAGCTTTCTTT.

This chain joins TRBV15 and TRBJ2-1, with D tentatively TRBD2 (5 bases). V dropped 1 base and J dropped 8 bases, with 15 bases sitting between them. The germline V gene has CDR1 LNHNV and CDR2 YYDKDF (reference sequence). The CDR3 loop spans 15 amino acids. The CDR3 DNA reads TGTGCCACCAGCAGAGTGGGCCCTGCGGGCGATGAGCAGTTCTTC. It is translated as CATSRVGPAGDEQFF.

The J gene is TRBJ2-3, the V gene TRBV4-2, with 7 bases identical to TRBD2. The ends lost 4 bases at V and 1 base at J; junction bases unmatched: 8. CDR1 LGHNA and CDR2 YNFKEQ come from the germline V gene. The CDR3 is 16 amino acids. The CDR3 DNA sequence: TGTGCCAGCAGCCCTACTAGCGCCCGAGGCACAGATACGCAGTATTTT. Translated: CASSPTSARGTDTQYF.

The rearrangement uses TRBV19 and TRBJ1-6; possibly TRBD1 for D (6 bases). Trimming stripped 7 bases from V and 9 bases from J, with 16 bases between. The CDR3 spans 14 residues. The germline CDR1 and CDR2 sequences are LNHDA and SQIVND (reference sequence). This CDR3 is CASTTTGLGSPLHF. The CDR3, as DNA: TGTGCCAGTACCACGACAGGTCTCGGTTCACCCCTCCACTTT.

V usage is TRBV7-3 and J usage is TRBJ2-2; weak D call: TRBD2 (6 bases). Trimming took 2 bases from V and 0 from J, leaving 10 bases between them. Germline CDR1 is SGHTA and CDR2 is FQGTGA. The CDR3 is made up of 16 amino acids. Here the CDR3 reads CASSLERASNTGELFF. CDR3 nucleotide sequence: TGTGCCAGCAGCTTAGAGCGGGCGTCGAACACCGGGGAGCTGTTTTTT. The full variable domain, its missing parts supplied by reference TRBV7-3 and TRBJ2-2, is GAGVSQTPSNKVTEKGKYVELRCDPISGHTALYWYRQSLGQGPEFLIYFQGTGAADDSGLPNDRFFAVRPEGSVSTLKIQRTERGDSAVYLCASSLERASNTGELFFGEGSRLTVL.

The rearrangement links TRBV2 to TRBJ2-5; 7 bases fit TRBD2. This CDR3 has 12 residues. The V and J ends lost 8 bases and 4 bases, in that order; junction bases with no gene match: 4. Germline V gene data show CDR1 as SNHLY and CDR2 as FYNNEI. CDR3 nucleotides: TGTGCCAGCCAAGCGGGGTCAGAGACCCAGTACTTC. Translation gives CASQAGSETQYF.

The chain carries TRBV7-6 and TRBJ2-5, with TRBD2 matching 14 bases. This CDR3 contains 18 residues. Germline loops: CDR1 SGHVS, CDR2 FNYEAQ. The J segment lost 7 bases and the V segment lost 5 bases, leaving 15 bases of the junction unmatched. CDR3 in DNA: TGTGCCAGCAGCCCTAGAGGCCCCGGGACTAGCGGGGGCGGGACCCAGTACTTC. The encoded protein is CASSPRGPGTSGGGTQYF.

V usage is TRBV19 and J usage is TRBJ1-5, with 8 nucleotides matching TRBD1. Germline V CDR1 and CDR2: LNHDA, SQIVND (reference sequence). The CDR3 spans 16 residues. Trimming took 2 bases from V and 1 from J; bases not matched to a gene: 4. CDR3 sequence: CASSIYGTGSNQPQHF. The CDR3, as DNA: TGTGCCAGTAGTATATATGGGACAGGAAGCAATCAGCCCCAGCATTTT.

A word on this clone: Given the absence of the conserved phenylalanine or tryptophan at the CDR3 end, a read error is likely. Because the CDR3's place on the DNA is in doubt, the DNA is left out and the CDR3 is given as listed by TCRdb. The chain uses TRBV6-1 and TRBJ2-7; the D call in the table, TRBD1, was not verified against the DNA. Germline V gives CDR1 MNHNS, CDR2 SASEGT. Both ends counted, the CDR3 spans 15 residues. The CDR3 loop reads CASSEGQGTLVEQHL.

This chain connects TRBV19 to TRBJ2-2; D may be TRBD1 (5 bases). Trimming took off 0 bases at V and 7 bases at J, with 15 bases between the two ends. The CDR3 is 16 amino acids. CDR1 LNHDA and CDR2 SQIVND come from the germline V gene (reference sequence). CDR3 sequence reads: CASSIEGVSIVGELFF. Written as DNA, the CDR3 is TGTGCCAGTAGTATAGAAGGGGTCTCAATCGTCGGGGAGCTGTTTTTT.

J is TRBJ1-2 and V is TRBV5-5; weak D call: TRBD1 (5 bases). V dropped 2 bases and J dropped 7 bases, with 12 bases sitting between them. The CDR3 is 13 amino acids. Germline values: CDR1 SGHKS, CDR2 YYEKEE (reference sequence). The CDR3 sequence is CASSFWQGPGYTF. The DNA of the CDR3 is TGTGCCAGCAGCTTTTGGCAGGGTCCTGGCTACACCTTC. The whole variable domain, remainder taken from reference TRBV5-5 and TRBJ1-2, is DAGVTQSPTHLIKTRGQQVTLRCSPISGHKSVSWYQQVLGQGPQFIFQYYEKEERGRGNFPDRFSARQFPNYSSELNVNALLLGDSALYLCASSFWQGPGYTFGSGTRLTVV.

The rearrangement joins TRBV7-2 to TRBJ2-7; 12 bases match TRBD1. The CDR3 spans 18 residues. The germline V gene encodes CDR1 SGHTA and CDR2 FQGNSA. J was trimmed by 6 bases and V by 1 base; bases with no gene match: 13. CDR3 sequence: CASSLVGTGGLYPFEQYF. CDR3 bases: TGTGCCAGCAGCTTAGTCGGGACAGGGGGCTTGTATCCTTTCGAGCAGTACTTC.

The chain recombines TRBV7-2 with TRBJ1-5; TRBD1 might be the D (5 bases). The V and J ends lost 2 bases and 5 bases respectively, with 16 bases between them. Germline V gene lookup returns CDR1 SGHTA and CDR2 FQGNSA. The CDR3 spans 16 residues. This chain's CDR3 is CASSLSFSGQYQPQHF. The CDR3, as DNA: TGTGCCAGCAGCTTATCCTTTTCTGGACAATATCAGCCCCAGCATTTT.